This T cell receptor beta chain was found in a study of Ad26.COV2.S vaccination and SARS-CoV-2 variants. Across the whole study: The authors gave Ad26.COV2.S intramuscularly, either once or twice 56 days apart.

Sample treatment: about 20 received Ad26.COV2.S at low or high dose, single or two shots; about five received placebo; per-sample allocation not given. Collection of the samples took place on day 63 after the first injection of vaccine or placebo. Using immunoSEQ multiplex PCR, the repertoire was profiled, and TCRdb retains in-frame clones only, with some absent. Of 350,000 to 450,000 clones listed, around nine tenths are singletons. A single count supports this clone. Material: peripheral blood, obtained in a trial of Ad26.COV2.S vaccine versus placebo. The sequence was collected from a person between 18 and 59 years old who received the Ad26.COV2.S COVID-19 vaccine or a placebo.

CDR3 nucleotide sequence: TGTGCCAGTAGTATATCAGTCGGCATGGGGGCGAATGAGCAGTTCTTC. Protein: CASSISVGMGANEQFF. This chain joins TRBV19 and TRBJ2-1, with D possibly TRBD1 on 6 matching bases. CDR3 size: 16 residues. V was cut by 2 bases and J by 7 bases, with 18 bases left in between. Germline assignment: CDR1 LNHDA and CDR2 SQIVND (reference sequence).